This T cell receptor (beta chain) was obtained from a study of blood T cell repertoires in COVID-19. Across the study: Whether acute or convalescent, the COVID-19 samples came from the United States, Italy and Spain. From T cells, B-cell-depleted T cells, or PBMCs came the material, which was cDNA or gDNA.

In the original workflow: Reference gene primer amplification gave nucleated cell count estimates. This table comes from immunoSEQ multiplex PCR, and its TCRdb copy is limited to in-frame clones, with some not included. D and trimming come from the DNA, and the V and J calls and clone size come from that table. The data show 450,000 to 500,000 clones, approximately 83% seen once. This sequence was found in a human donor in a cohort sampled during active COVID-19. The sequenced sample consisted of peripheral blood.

The CDR3 here is CASSWTPSDNYGYTF. The CDR3 DNA sequence: TGCGCCAGCAGCTGGACACCCTCGGATAACTATGGCTACACCTTC. The chain recombines TRBV5-1 with TRBJ1-2, with D possibly TRBD1 on 5 matching bases. Deletions cut 3 bases from V and 1 base from J, with 13 bases between. There are 15 residues in the CDR3. The germline V gene has CDR1 SGHRS and CDR2 YFSETQ. The whole variable domain, remainder taken from reference TRBV5-1 and TRBJ1-2, is KAGVTQTPRYLIKTRGQQVTLSCSPISGHRSVSWYQQTPGQGLQFLFEYFSETQRNKGNFPGRFSGRQFSNSRSEMNVSTLELGDSALYLCASSWTPSDNYGYTFGSGTRLTVV.